This T cell receptor (beta chain) was found in a study of cytomegalovirus exposure and HLA in healthy donors (dated by TCRdb to the late 2010s). A note on the overall study: An earlier analysis of roughly 570 of the donors reported 250 to 350 Gb of sequence data and 117 million unique TCR beta sequences obtained from 150 million to 200 million T cells. Typing coverage differed by locus: A, B, C, DRB1 and DQB1 were typed in about 620-630 donors, DQA1 in roughly 500, DPA1 in around 610, and DPB1 in about 450. An early release covering about 600 HLA-typed donors comprised 300 to 350 gigabases of sequencing data and around 86 million unique TCR sequences. Along with the approximately 650-subject first cohort, a separate validation cohort of 120 different subjects was used. The T cell repertoires of some 670 subjects were profiled by immunosequencing and related to cytomegalovirus serostatus. All discovery cohort repertoires had been generated using a single sequencing platform. Roughly five DR-DQ haplotypes were handled as single units for association and clustering because linkage in the cohort was strong. Donor age, sex, ethnicity and CMV serostatus were compiled together with the repertoire data. In a later analysis, previously published TCR beta repertoires from 550 to 700 donors were re-analyzed and high-resolution HLA genotyping was added so that TCR occurrence patterns could be studied. Genome-wide SNP genotypes for about 60% of the roughly 700 donors were used in a later genetic analysis, which treated that subset as a discovery cohort. The genetic ancestry cluster associated with self-reported Caucasian donors included about 84% of the roughly 360 genotyped donors. The later analysis used no new phenotypic data to find candidate immune exposures, relying instead on TCR beta sequences and their occurrence across donors. Both class I and class II loci were covered by HLA typing, at four-digit resolution. An earlier analysis of about 620 of the donors applied high-throughput TCR beta sequencing to assess whether each TCR beta V gene segment acted as functional or pseudogenic. The study aimed to test whether cataloging public T cell receptors could reveal signatures of past pathogen exposure. On average, about 240,000 unique TCR beta nucleotide sequences were sequenced per donor among some 420 genotyped donors of the cohort, with roughly 19% of those sequences being non-productive. The study combined high-throughput TCR immunosequencing, statistical association of individual TCRs with disease status, and machine learning to predict cytomegalovirus infection status. What the work shows at the level of the full study, not this receptor alone: Broadly in line with IMGT annotations, most TCR beta V segments showed up in productive rearrangements about 90% or about 30% of the time in an earlier analysis of roughly 590 of the donors. According to a later genetic analysis, donors in an Asian-associated ancestry cluster had fewer N-insertions in productive TCRs than the approximately 710-donor mean. The study gave a list of around 170 TCR beta chains associated with cytomegalovirus. A further reported finding was that TCR beta sequences accurately predicted the HLA-A and HLA-B alleles for most subjects in the first cohort. The authors suggested that the approach could potentially be generalized to other disease states and immunological phenotypes. Roughly uniform sequencing depth across donors was assumed in presence/absence analyses, although this assumption may not hold. Cytomegalovirus status was reported to be diagnosed by the classifier with high specificity and sensitivity in both the original and validation cohorts. This cohort had only TCR beta chains sequenced, and the lack of alpha or paired-chain data limited which features could be detected. A cluster of highly shared sequence variants was judged likely to represent a technical artifact of the sequencing pipeline. HLA typing was unavailable for some donors at each locus, so association tests used only the typed subset. An association between a missense DCLRE1C variant and V-gene and J-gene trimming of TCR beta chains was found in a later genetic analysis and replicated in an independent cohort. The earlier analysis of 587 of the donors excluded approximately 15 rarely observed V segments, including chromosome 9 orphons, because counts were too low. Three of the identified cytomegalovirus-associated TCR beta chains were confirmed in vitro to be specific for cytomegalovirus antigens. In a later analysis, several top co-occurrence clusters were reported to appear linked to parvovirus B19, influenza, CMV and Epstein-Barr virus. For the cohort, immune exposure information was limited to CMV serostatus. According to a later analysis, most CMV-associated TCR beta chains appeared to be HLA-restricted, and the HLA associations seemed to be driven largely by CMV exposure. Some IMGT-functional V segments, including TRBV6-2 and TRBV6-3, could not be distinguished by the 87-base-pair reads and were therefore excluded. Strong co-occurrence of HLA alleles, especially DR and DQ, made assigning TCR associations to individual alleles difficult. While some public TCRs were present in many individuals, most TCR sequences turned up only very rarely across donors. At a false discovery rate of 0.05, a later analysis linked 16,951 TCR beta sequences to specific HLA alleles. Compared with equally common non-associated chains, HLA-associated TCR beta chains in a later analysis were more clonally expanded and had lower generation probabilities. Linkage disequilibrium might explain the correlated functional status among segregating V segments, but an unknown experimental factor could not be excluded. In a later analysis, the rate of TCR association differed among HLA loci, with DRB1 alleles having the most associated TCRs and HLA-C alleles having the fewest.

In total, more than 500 healthy bone marrow donors made up the cohort. Cohort members were all nominally healthy when sampled, although unrecorded immune exposures were likely present. The donor tested CMV seropositive, placing the donor among the roughly 300 seropositive members of the cohort. A peripheral blood sample was provided by each donor, and peripheral blood mononuclear cells were used for TCR beta sequencing. The Qiagen DNeasy Blood Extraction Kit was used to extract genomic DNA from the blood cell samples. On this clone itself: Its antigen specificity is not known. Within one base of it there is no much larger clone, and no base qualities were kept.

From the cysteine up to the phenylalanine, the CDR3 has a length of 13 residues. Only the CDR3 portion is preserved as DNA: 39 bases, with reading frame beginning at the first base. Trimming costs V 3 bases and J 4 bases, and their ends lie 7 bases apart. Taken from the germline V gene, the CDR1 and CDR2 loops are SGHTA and FQGNSA. The library was obtained by the immunoSEQ multiplex PCR assay. A mixture of 60 forward primers for TCR Vbeta segments and 13 reverse primers for TCR Jbeta segments was used in the multiplex PCR. The CDR3 region of rearranged TCR beta genes was amplified from genomic DNA by a multiplex PCR assay. Amplified TCR beta libraries were sequenced as 87-base-pair reads on the Illumina HiSeq System. The original pipeline was this. A later analysis counted tens of millions of unique TCR beta chains across the roughly 700 repertoires, and around 12 million of these chains were shared by at least two donors. A nearest-neighbor algorithm error-corrected the raw reads and collapsed the reads into unique sequences, merging closely related sequences to remove PCR and sequencing errors. Alignment of CDR3 sequences to IMGT reference sequences was used to assign V, D and J gene segments. For a sequence to be retained, a match of at least six nucleotides to both a V gene segment and a J gene segment was required. A rearrangement counted as productive if the CDR3 had no stop codons and remained in frame with V and J, and every other rearrangement counted as non-productive. CDR3 was defined by IMGT convention, running from the second conserved V-encoded cysteine to the conserved J-encoded phenylalanine. Sequences without an unambiguous match to a single V gene segment were excluded from the earlier analysis of approximately 600 of the donors. An earlier analysis of fewer than 650 of the donors classified V segments as functional when productive rearrangements were above 56.7% and as segregating when the standard deviation between donors was above 5%. A statistical classification framework was built for diagnosing cytomegalovirus status from the catalog of TCR beta chain sequences. V and J gene assignment, in a later analysis, came from comparing TCR nucleotide sequences with IMGT/GENE-DB human TR gene sequences. The TCRdist pipeline was used in a later analysis to assign CDR3 sequences and most-parsimonious VDJ recombination scenarios. In a later analysis, every TCR beta chain was defined by the combination of its CDR3 amino acid sequence and its V-gene family, and reads without a unique V-gene family were dropped. A later analysis removed several hundred highly shared, low-generation-probability nucleotide sequences to deal with suspected cross-contamination and a sequencing artifact. In a later analysis, a clonal expansion index for each public chain was calculated from normalized within-repertoire ranks of inferred template counts. Generation probabilities in a later analysis came from a VDJ recombination model fitted to out-of-frame rearrangements, and those results were checked against IGoR. In a later analysis, hypergeometric tests were used to score TCR-TCR, TCR-HLA and TCR-CMV co-occurrence, with a repertoire-size bias correction applied to TCR pairs. A later analysis estimated false discovery rates by permuting HLA or CMV assignments 20 times. A later analysis grouped co-occurring TCRs with DBSCAN, adding TCRdist sequence similarity when clustering within HLA-allele-positive subsets. Co-occurrence clustering excluded repertoires with fewer than 30,000 or more than 120,000 public chains, plus five with anomalous nucleotide sharing. The source is immuneACCESS, and TCRdb retained only in-frame sequences with V and J called. Part of the clones is not carried over; for the studies checked, unresolved V genes explain less than half of this, and the remainder is unexplained. From that table come the V and J calls and clone size; the DNA was used to work out D and trimming. The sample contains 200,000 or so clones, about 80% of them found a single time. The top ten constitute roughly 2% of the sample.

The V gene is TRBV7-2 and the J gene is TRBJ1-5; the D gene is unclear. The specimen sequenced was PBMCs. The TCR was taken from a woman aged 18-30 years in good health and CMV-seropositive. The CDR3 region reads CASSFTVNQPQHF. DNA sequence: TGTGCCAGCAGCTTCACAGTTAATCAGCCCCAGCATTTT.